These 20 T cell receptor beta chains were sequenced from one sample in a study of blood T cell repertoires in COVID-19. Only in-frame clones appear in the TCRdb table, and some are missing; sequencing was by immunoSEQ multiplex PCR. The repertoire holds around 450,000 clones, with nearly 90% as singletons. Specimen: PBMCs or T cells enriched from blood (not recorded which). The origin of the receptors is a woman between 18 and 29 years old with acute COVID-19.

This clone was found once. V is TRBV6-5 and J is TRBJ1-6; TRBD1 matches at 9 bases. V shed 0 bases, J shed 6 bases, and the junction held 3 bases outside the gene matches. This CDR3 is 16 amino acids long. Germline lookup yields CDR1 MNHEY and CDR2 SVGAGI. CDR3 in DNA: TGTGCCAGCAGTTACTCGGGGACAGGGCCTAATTCACCCCTCCACTTT. This codes for CASSYSGTGPNSPLHF.

The chain is built from TRBV15 and TRBJ1-1; 7 bases line up with TRBD1. The length of the CDR3 is 14 residues. V was clipped by 7 bases and J by 4 bases; unmatched bases: 9. Germline-derived CDR1 and CDR2 are LNHNV and YYDKDF (reference sequence). The CDR3 DNA sequence: TGTGCCACCAACGACGACAGGGAATTCACTGAAGCTTTCTTT. Its protein is CATNDDREFTEAFF.

This chain uses TRBV9 with TRBJ2-6, with a possible D match to TRBD1 (6 bases). V was trimmed by 2 bases and J by 4 bases, leaving 13 bases between them. Germline V CDR1 and CDR2: SGDLS, YYNGEE. This CDR3 region has 16 residues. The CDR3 DNA reads as TGTGCCAGCAGCGTGGGGGCTTTGAAAGGGGCCAACGTCCTGACTTTC. Translated: CASSVGALKGANVLTF.

The V call is TRBV10-2, the J call TRBJ2-2; 8 nucleotides agree with TRBD1. Germline V gene lookup returns CDR1 WSHSY and CDR2 SAAADI. V lost 5 bases to trimming and J lost 3 bases; unmatched junction nucleotides: 2. This CDR3 spans 14 amino acids. Here the CDR3 reads CASSKTGDTGELFF. CDR3 coding DNA: TGCGCCAGCAGTAAGACAGGGGACACCGGGGAGCTGTTTTTT.

This chain uses TRBV5-1 with TRBJ2-7; weak D call: TRBD1 (7 bases). Per the germline V gene, CDR1 is SGHRS and CDR2 is YFSETQ. Deletions cut 0 bases from V and 1 base from J, with 11 bases between. This CDR3 is 15 amino acids long. CDR3 sequence (DNA): TGCGCCAGCAGCTTGGGCGGGACAGCTTCCTACGAGCAGTACTTC. This translates into CASSLGGTASYEQYF.

Here the CDR3 reads CAISESGFEAFF. The CDR3 nucleotides read TGTGCCATCAGTGAGTCGGGCTTTGAAGCTTTCTTT. V and J are TRBV10-3 and TRBJ1-1; D not resolved. Germline CDR1 ENHRY, CDR2 SYGVKD. The CDR3 sequence is 12 residues long. V was trimmed by 0 bases and J by 7 bases, leaving 6 bases between them.

The V and J genes are TRBV5-5 and TRBJ1-5; the D gene is possibly TRBD1 (5 bases). The germline CDR1 and CDR2 sequences are SGHKS and YYEKEE (reference sequence). Trimming pared 3 bases from V and 2 bases from J, leaving 6 bases between. This CDR3 contains 13 residues. The CDR3 DNA is TGTGCCAGCAGCTGGGGGGGCAATCAGCCCCAGCATTTT. Its protein is CASSWGGNQPQHF.

The chain uses TRBV6-1 and TRBJ1-5; tentatively, D is TRBD1 (5 bases). Deletions cut 1 base from V and 4 bases from J, with 11 bases between. Germline-derived CDR1 and CDR2 are MNHNS and SASEGT. CDR3 length: 15 residues. The CDR3 region is CASSEENRPNQPQHF. CDR3 coding DNA: TGTGCCAGCAGTGAAGAGAACAGGCCAAATCAGCCCCAGCATTTT.

The rearrangement links TRBV27 to TRBJ1-5; 8 positions match TRBD1. Germline CDR1 MNHEY, CDR2 SMNVEV (reference sequence). J gave up 15 bases and V 7 bases, and 17 bases lay outside the gene matches. This CDR3 has 14 residues. CDR3 loop: CASTNGGSRGPWHF. Written as DNA, the CDR3 is TGTGCCAGCACCAATGGAGGGTCCAGGGGGCCTTGGCATTTT.

The chain recombines TRBV27 with TRBJ2-3, with D hard to call. Trimming removed 6 bases from V and 2 bases from J, with 15 bases in between. Germline V gene lookup returns CDR1 MNHEY and CDR2 SMNVEV (reference sequence). This CDR3 is 15 amino acids long. The CDR3 DNA sequence: TGTGCCAGCAGCCCCACAGCTACCCCCACAGATACGCAGTATTTT. This sequence encodes CASSPTATPTDTQYF.

The chain is built from TRBV7-9 and TRBJ1-2; D remains ambiguous. V lost 4 bases and J lost 2, with 11 bases in between. Looked up from germline, CDR1 is SEHNR and CDR2 is FQNEAQ (reference sequence). CDR3 length: 14 amino acids. The CDR3: CASSSGNRNYGYTF. As DNA, the CDR3 is TGTGCCAGCAGCTCGGGAAACCGCAACTATGGCTACACCTTC.

The V gene is TRBV11-3, the J gene TRBJ2-2; 9 nucleotides match TRBD1. CDR1 and CDR2 (germline): SGHNT, YENEEA. There are 16 residues in the CDR3. Trimming removed 5 bases from V and 2 bases from J; junction bases left unmatched: 6. This chain's CDR3 is CASSHWDRENTGELFF. The CDR3 DNA sequence: TGTGCCAGCAGCCACTGGGACAGGGAAAACACCGGGGAGCTGTTTTTT.

About this clone itself: Other DNA sequences from this sample encode an identical CDR3 as well. V gene TRBV9 combines with J gene TRBJ1-1; D remains ambiguous. The CDR3 is 13 residues long. Germline V gene data show CDR1 as SGDLS and CDR2 as YYNGEE. The germline V and J ends were trimmed by 0 bases and 7 bases, with 10 bases remaining between them. CDR3 nucleotides: TGTGCCAGCAGCGTAGCCCTTCGGGGTGAAGCTTTCTTT. Translating it yields CASSVALRGEAFF.

This clone was seen a single time. The chain recombines TRBV10-3 with TRBJ2-5, with D possibly being TRBD2 (6 bases). Germline CDR1 reads ENHRY; CDR2 reads SYGVKD. The CDR3 contains 17 residues. V shed 0 bases and J shed 3 bases, with 17 bases lying between them. This CDR3 is CAISESSNRRGKETQYF. For the CDR3, the DNA is TGTGCCATCAGTGAGTCCAGTAACCGGAGGGGCAAAGAGACCCAGTACTTC.

The table lists this clone with a count of one. V and J are TRBV9 and TRBJ2-1; 8 bases match TRBD2. This CDR3 comprises 15 residues. Germline V gene lookup returns CDR1 SGDLS and CDR2 YYNGEE. V shed 0 bases and J 8 bases; nucleotides not matched to a gene: 7. CDR3 coding DNA: TGTGCCAGCAGCGTAGCGGGAGGGCCGTTGGATGAGCAGTTCTTC. Its protein is CASSVAGGPLDEQFF. Combining the CDR3 with reference TRBV9 and TRBJ2-1 gives the whole variable domain DSGVTQTPKHLITATGQRVTLRCSPRSGDLSVYWYQQSLDQGLQFLIQYYNGEERAKGNILERFSAQQFPDLHSELNLSSLELGDSALYFCASSVAGGPLDEQFFGPGTRLTVL.

The chain has TRBV19 and TRBJ1-2, with D perhaps TRBD1 (5 bases). This CDR3 comprises 17 residues. The V gene lost 0 bases and the J gene lost 4 bases, with 18 bases spanning the gap. Per germline, CDR1 LNHDA and CDR2 SQIVND (reference sequence). CDR3: CASSIDLWGGPSYGYTF. The CDR3 DNA reads as TGTGCCAGTAGTATAGATCTATGGGGCGGACCTTCCTATGGCTACACCTTC.

This clone was observed at least ten times. Distinct nucleotide sequences in the sample also encode this CDR3. This chain joins TRBV20-1 and TRBJ2-1; no definite D call. Germline CDR1 is DFQATT and CDR2 is SNEGSKA (reference sequence). The V and J ends lost 3 bases and 9 bases respectively, with 3 bases between them. This CDR3 has 9 residues. The CDR3 nucleotides read TGCAGTGCTAGCGTTGAGCAGTTCTTC. Translation gives CSASVEQFF.

This chain uses TRBV4-2 with TRBJ2-1, with a tentative D call TRBD2 (7 bases). V shed 7 bases and J shed 10 bases, with 17 bases lying between them. Germline V gives CDR1 LGHNA, CDR2 YNFKEQ. The CDR3 is 13 residues long. CDR3 in DNA: TGTGCCAGCAAAAGGGGGGGTGGGCAGGAGCAGTTCTTC. Translation gives CASKRGGGQEQFF.

This rearrangement joins TRBV5-4 to TRBJ1-5; unclear D gene. Between the trimmed V and J ends, which lost 4 bases and 6 bases, there was a span of 11 bases. CDR3 size: 13 residues. Germline loops: CDR1 SGHNT, CDR2 YYREEE (reference sequence). The CDR3 sequence: CASSPSPSQPQHF. The DNA for the CDR3 is TGTGCCAGCAGCCCCTCCCCCTCTCAGCCCCAGCATTTT.

The chain uses TRBV6-2 or TRBV6-3 and TRBJ2-7; TRBD2 aligns across 8 bases. This CDR3 is 15 amino acids long. In germline, CDR1 is MNHEY, CDR2 SVGEGT. V dropped 2 bases and J dropped 2; count of bases not matched to a gene: 5. CDR3 in amino acids: CASSYPSGGTYEQYF. DNA of the CDR3: TGTGCCAGCAGTTACCCCAGCGGGGGCACCTACGAGCAGTACTTC.